This T cell receptor beta chain was sequenced during a study of blood T cell repertoires in COVID-19. About the research overall: Collection of acute and convalescent COVID-19 samples took place in the United States, Italy and Spain.

Germline values: CDR1 GTSNPN, CDR2 SVGIG (reference sequence). V was cut by 4 bases and J by 7 bases, with 22 bases left in between. The CDR3 length is 15 residues. Clones were sequenced by immunoSEQ multiplex PCR, and TCRdb holds only the in-frame ones, with some missing. The sample records 120,000 to 150,000 clones, about 80% being singletons. The source material was peripheral blood. The chain recombines TRBV30 with TRBJ1-1; tentative D call: TRBD1 (5 bases). The receptor was isolated from a human donor in a cohort sampled during active COVID-19. In nucleotides, the CDR3 is TGTGCCTGGACCAAGAAAACTGGGGGGGGAGATGAAGCTTTCTTT. It specifies CAWTKKTGGGDEAFF.